This T cell receptor beta chain derives from a study of blood T cell repertoires in COVID-19. Study at large: COVID-19 samples, acute and convalescent, were from the United States, Italy and Spain.

This clone was seen only once. Original handling: The assay estimated nucleated cells by amplifying reference gene primers. Sequencing used immunoSEQ multiplex PCR; TCRdb keeps in-frame clones, though not all of them. V and J calls and clone size are as listed in that table; D and trimming were resolved from the DNA. The repertoire includes around 270,000 clones, 84% of them detected once, and roughly 4% sits in the top ten. The sequence was collected from a man between 60 and 75 years old with acute or convalescent COVID-19. Sequenced: peripheral blood.

The CDR3 spells CASSSSHRGFGQPQHF. The CDR3, as DNA: TGTGCCAGCAGTTCATCACACAGGGGTTTTGGTCAGCCCCAGCATTTT. The genes are TRBV27 and TRBJ1-5, with 7 bases fitting TRBD1. Germline CDR1 reads MNHEY; CDR2 reads SMNVEV (reference sequence). The trim removed 4 bases at V and 6 bases at J, leaving 12 bases unmatched. The CDR3 runs 16 residues.